Detailed here is one T cell receptor (beta chain). This entry comes from a study of blood T cell repertoires in COVID-19. Profiled with immunoSEQ multiplex PCR; TCRdb holds only in-frame clones, not every one. The sample carries tens of thousands of clones, 81% recorded once. V was pared by 4 bases and J by 4 bases, with 13 bases between. This CDR3 has 13 amino acids. CDR1 SQVTM and CDR2 ANQGSEA come from the germline V gene. This TCR was recovered from an elderly man with acute or convalescent COVID-19. This chain connects TRBV29-1 to TRBJ2-5; D is undetermined. Sequenced material: peripheral blood. The CDR3 sequence: CSVARPPVETQYF. CDR3 nucleotide sequence: TGCAGCGTTGCGCGCCCTCCTGTAGAGACCCAGTACTTC.